The sequence of this T cell receptor beta chain was determined in a study of cytomegalovirus exposure and HLA in healthy donors (dated by TCRdb to about 2017). For the wider study: An earlier analysis of roughly 500 of the donors reported 250 to 350 Gb of sequence data and some 100 million unique TCR beta sequences from some 180 million T cells. A separate validation cohort of over a hundred different subjects was used in addition to the approximately 640-subject first cohort. Roughly 5 DR-DQ haplotypes were handled as single units for association and clustering because linkage in the cohort was strong. To decide whether each TCR beta V gene segment behaved as functional or pseudogenic, an earlier analysis of nearly 600 of the donors relied on high-throughput TCR beta sequencing. A later analysis re-analyzed previously published TCR beta repertoires from 666 donors and added high-resolution HLA genotyping to study TCR occurrence patterns. Genome-wide SNP genotypes for about three fifths of the roughly 670 donors were used in a later genetic analysis, which treated that subset as a discovery cohort. The aim of the study was to test whether cataloging public T cell receptors could identify signatures of past pathogen exposure. Typing coverage varied by locus: roughly 620-640 donors for A, B, C, DRB1 and DQB1; more than 500 for DQA1; about 590 for DPA1; 450 to 480 for DPB1. To predict cytomegalovirus infection status, the study combined high-throughput TCR immunosequencing, statistical association of individual TCRs with disease status, and machine learning. Every repertoire in the discovery cohort had been generated on one and the same sequencing platform. Of the roughly 390 genotyped donors, 65% to 90% fell in the genetic ancestry cluster associated with self-reported Caucasian donors. Alongside the repertoire data, information on donor age, sex, ethnicity and CMV serostatus was compiled. Rather than using new phenotypic data, the later analysis identified candidate immune exposures from TCR beta sequences and from how often those sequences occurred across donors. Among over 350 genotyped donors of the cohort, an average of roughly 240,000 unique TCR beta nucleotide sequences were sequenced per donor, 15% to 20% of them non-productive. Both class I and class II loci were covered by HLA typing, at four-digit resolution. An early release that covered 640 HLA-typed donors contained approximately 300 gigabases of sequencing data and tens of millions of unique TCR sequences. The study profiled the T cell repertoires of 500 to 800 subjects by immunosequencing and related them to cytomegalovirus serostatus. Overall study results and their limits: While some public TCRs were present in many individuals, most TCR sequences turned up only very rarely across donors. According to a later analysis, most CMV-associated TCR beta chains appeared to be HLA-restricted, and the HLA associations seemed to be driven largely by CMV exposure. The 87-base-pair reads could not distinguish some IMGT-functional V segments, including TRBV6-2 and TRBV6-3, so those segments were excluded. Strong co-occurrence of HLA alleles, especially DR and DQ, made assigning TCR associations to individual alleles difficult. Linkage disequilibrium might explain the correlated functional status among segregating V segments, but an unknown experimental factor could not be excluded. Because some donors lacked HLA typing at each locus, the association tests relied only on the typed subset. For the cohort, immune exposure information was limited to CMV serostatus. V-gene and J-gene trimming of TCR beta chains was associated with a missense DCLRE1C variant in a later genetic analysis, and the association was replicated in an independent cohort. In a later analysis, TCR association rates were found to vary across HLA loci, with the most associated TCRs seen for DRB1 alleles and the fewest for HLA-C alleles. According to a later analysis, parvovirus B19, influenza, CMV and Epstein-Barr virus appeared linked to several top co-occurrence clusters. Presence/absence analyses assumed roughly uniform sequencing depth across donors, an assumption that may not hold. A later analysis found that HLA-associated TCR beta chains were more clonally expanded and had lower generation probabilities than equally common non-associated chains. A few of the identified cytomegalovirus-associated TCR beta chains were confirmed in vitro to be specific for cytomegalovirus antigens. It was suggested by the authors that the approach could potentially be generalized to other disease states and immunological phenotypes. A further reported finding was that TCR beta sequences accurately predicted the HLA-A and HLA-B alleles for most subjects in the first cohort. In this cohort, only TCR beta chains were sequenced, and detectable features were limited by the absence of alpha or paired-chain data. At a false discovery rate of 0.05, a later analysis linked under 20,000 TCR beta sequences to specific HLA alleles. In an earlier analysis of approximately 590 of the donors, most TCR beta V segments were observed in productive rearrangements about 87% or about 30% of the time, broadly matching IMGT annotations. In the study, 150 to 200 TCR beta chains were listed as associated with cytomegalovirus. In a later genetic analysis, fewer N-insertions in productive TCRs were reported among donors in an Asian-associated ancestry cluster than the approximately 630-donor mean. Over 15 rarely observed V segments, including chromosome 9 orphons, were excluded from the earlier analysis of several hundred of the donors because counts were too low. The classifier was reported to diagnose cytomegalovirus status with high specificity and sensitivity in both the original and validation cohorts. A cluster of highly shared sequence variants was judged likely to be a technical artifact of the sequencing pipeline.

Libraries came from the immunoSEQ multiplex PCR assay. A mixture of 60 forward primers for TCR Vbeta segments and 13 reverse primers for TCR Jbeta segments was used in the multiplex PCR. A multiplex PCR assay on genomic DNA amplified the CDR3 region of rearranged TCR beta genes. On the Illumina HiSeq System, the amplified TCR beta libraries were sequenced as 87-base-pair reads. The study's processing was this. Across the 670 or so repertoires, a later analysis counted around 80 million unique TCR beta chains, roughly 11 million of which were shared by at least two donors. To remove PCR and sequencing errors, raw reads were error-corrected and collapsed into unique sequences using a nearest-neighbor algorithm that merged closely related sequences. CDR3 sequences were aligned to IMGT reference sequences to assign V, D and J gene segments. For a sequence to be retained, a match of at least six nucleotides to both a V gene segment and a J gene segment was required. A rearrangement was called productive if the CDR3 had no stop codons and remained in frame with V and J, and every other rearrangement was called non-productive. CDR3 was defined by IMGT convention, running from the second conserved V-encoded cysteine to the conserved J-encoded phenylalanine. In an earlier analysis of more than 550 of the donors, sequences lacking an unambiguous match to a single V gene segment were excluded. In an earlier analysis of 500 to 750 of the donors, V segments were called functional above 56.7% productive rearrangements and were called segregating when the between-donor standard deviation exceeded 5%. A statistical classification framework was built for diagnosing cytomegalovirus status from the catalog of TCR beta chain sequences. A later analysis assigned V and J genes by comparing TCR nucleotide sequences with IMGT/GENE-DB human TR gene sequences. A later analysis assigned CDR3 sequences and most-parsimonious VDJ recombination scenarios with the TCRdist pipeline. In a later analysis, every TCR beta chain was defined by the combination of its CDR3 amino acid sequence and its V-gene family, and reads without a unique V-gene family were dropped. To address suspected cross-contamination and a sequencing artifact, a later analysis removed several hundred highly shared, low-generation-probability nucleotide sequences. For each public chain, a later analysis derived a clonal expansion index from normalized ranks of inferred template counts within each repertoire. Generation probabilities in a later analysis came from a VDJ recombination model fitted to out-of-frame rearrangements, and those results were checked against IGoR. Hypergeometric tests were used in a later analysis to score TCR-TCR, TCR-HLA and TCR-CMV co-occurrence, with a repertoire-size bias correction applied to the TCR pairs. False discovery rates were estimated in a later analysis by permuting HLA or CMV assignments 20 times. In a later analysis, co-occurring TCRs were grouped using DBSCAN, and TCRdist sequence similarity was added for clustering within HLA-allele-positive subsets. Co-occurrence clustering excluded repertoires with fewer than 30,000 or more than 120,000 public chains, plus five with anomalous nucleotide sharing. TCRdb obtained this table from immuneACCESS and retained in-frame rearrangements with V and J assigned. These tables miss some clones; where compared with another copy, unresolved V genes account for less than half of the shortfall, and the remainder is unexplained. Clone size and V and J calls were adopted from that table, with D and trimming inferred from the DNA. The sample data list about 78,000 clones, and 65% to 80% of these were observed just once. In total, the top ten clones hold around 10% of the sample.

Its CDR3 holds 12 amino acids, cysteine through phenylalanine. CDR3 DNA is the only sequence kept; it has 36 bases, read in frame from the first base. V sheds 3 bases and J sheds 3 bases, leaving 8 bases between their ends. In the germline V gene (reference sequence), CDR1 corresponds to GTSNPN and CDR2 to SVGIG. The cohort was made up of under 800 healthy bone marrow donors. At the time of sampling, all cohort members were nominally healthy, though unrecorded immune exposures were likely present. The donor tested CMV seropositive and was one of the 289 seropositive cohort members. A peripheral blood sample was provided by each donor, and peripheral blood mononuclear cells were used for TCR beta sequencing. Genomic DNA extraction from the blood cell samples was performed with the Qiagen DNeasy Blood Extraction Kit. This clone was seen just once. It has no known antigen specificity. Per-base qualities were not stored, and no clone one base away is much larger.

This sequence uses TRBV30 and TRBJ1-2, with the D segment identity uncertain. Sequenced input: PBMCs. The clonotype was recovered from a woman aged 40 to 55 in good health and CMV-seropositive. DNA sequence: TGTGCCTGGAGAGGACTCCACTATGGCTACACCTTC. Its protein reads: CAWRGLHYGYTF.